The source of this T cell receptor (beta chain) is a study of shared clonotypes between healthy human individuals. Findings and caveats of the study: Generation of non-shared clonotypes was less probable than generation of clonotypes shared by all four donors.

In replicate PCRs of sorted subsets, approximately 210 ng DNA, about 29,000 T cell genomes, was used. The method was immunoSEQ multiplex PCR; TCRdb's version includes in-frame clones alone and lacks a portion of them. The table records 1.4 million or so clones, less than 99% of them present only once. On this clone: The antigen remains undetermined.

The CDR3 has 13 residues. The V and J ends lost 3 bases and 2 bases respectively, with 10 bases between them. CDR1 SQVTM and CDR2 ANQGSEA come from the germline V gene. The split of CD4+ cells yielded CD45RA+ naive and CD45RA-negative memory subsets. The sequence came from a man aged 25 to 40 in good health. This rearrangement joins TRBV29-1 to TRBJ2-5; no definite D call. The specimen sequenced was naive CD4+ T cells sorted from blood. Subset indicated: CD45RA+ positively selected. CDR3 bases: TGCAGCGTTGAGTTACAGAAGCAAGAGACCCAGTACTTC. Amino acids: CSVELQKQETQYF.